This TCR beta chain was identified in a study of identical twins. General study findings and limits: Within beta out-of-frame sequences, the excess sharing observed between twins was weaker. In cord blood, abundant beta clonotypes had fewer insertions; memory showed no trend.

TCRdb itself ran the 5' RACE reads through MiXCR, one entry per CDR3 protein. The profile shows 650,000 to 800,000 distinct CDR3 sequences, around 8.3% of them singletons. Germline V gene lookup returns CDR1 SGHRS and CDR2 YFSETQ. The CDR3 is 14 residues long. Trimming at V came to 0 bases and at J to 2 bases, leaving 2 bases not matched to a gene. This clonotype appeared many times. Its specificity is unknown. The same sample was also used in a study of yellow fever vaccine responses in identical twins.

The rearrangement uses TRBV5-1 and TRBJ2-7, with 7 bases lining up with TRBD1. The source is a woman between 18 and 30 years old in good health. Material: PBMCs. The CDR3 nucleotides are TGCGCCAGCAGCTTGGAACAGGGGACCTACGAGCAGTACTTC. Translation gives CASSLEQGTYEQYF.